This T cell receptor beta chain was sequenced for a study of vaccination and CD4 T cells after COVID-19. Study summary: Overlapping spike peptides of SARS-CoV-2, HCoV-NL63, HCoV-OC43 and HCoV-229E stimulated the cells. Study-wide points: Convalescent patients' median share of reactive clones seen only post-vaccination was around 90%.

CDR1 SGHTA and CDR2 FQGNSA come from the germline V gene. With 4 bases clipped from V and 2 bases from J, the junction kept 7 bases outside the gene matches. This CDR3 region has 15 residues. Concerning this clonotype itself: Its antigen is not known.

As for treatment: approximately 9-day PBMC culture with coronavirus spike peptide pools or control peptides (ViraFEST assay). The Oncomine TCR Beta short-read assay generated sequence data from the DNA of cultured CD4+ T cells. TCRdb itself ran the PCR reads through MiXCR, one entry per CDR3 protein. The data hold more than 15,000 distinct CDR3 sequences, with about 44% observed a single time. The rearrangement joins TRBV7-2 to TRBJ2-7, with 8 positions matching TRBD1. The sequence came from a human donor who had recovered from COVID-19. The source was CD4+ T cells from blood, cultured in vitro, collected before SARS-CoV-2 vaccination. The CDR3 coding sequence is TGTGCCAGCAGCTCTACACCGGGACAGGCCTACGAGCAGTACTTC. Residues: CASSSTPGQAYEQYF.